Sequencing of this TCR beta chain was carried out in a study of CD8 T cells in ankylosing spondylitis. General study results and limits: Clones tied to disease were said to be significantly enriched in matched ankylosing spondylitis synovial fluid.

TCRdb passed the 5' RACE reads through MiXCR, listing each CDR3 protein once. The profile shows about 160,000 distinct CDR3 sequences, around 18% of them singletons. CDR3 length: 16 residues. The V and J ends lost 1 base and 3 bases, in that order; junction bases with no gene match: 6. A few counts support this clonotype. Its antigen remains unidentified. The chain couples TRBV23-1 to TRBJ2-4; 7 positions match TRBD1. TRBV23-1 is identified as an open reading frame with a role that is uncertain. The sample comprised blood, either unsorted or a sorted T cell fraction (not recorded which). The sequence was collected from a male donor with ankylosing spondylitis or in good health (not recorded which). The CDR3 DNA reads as TGCGCCAGCAGTCAATTCTTCGACAGGGACAAAAACATTCAGTACTTC. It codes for CASSQFFDRDKNIQYF.